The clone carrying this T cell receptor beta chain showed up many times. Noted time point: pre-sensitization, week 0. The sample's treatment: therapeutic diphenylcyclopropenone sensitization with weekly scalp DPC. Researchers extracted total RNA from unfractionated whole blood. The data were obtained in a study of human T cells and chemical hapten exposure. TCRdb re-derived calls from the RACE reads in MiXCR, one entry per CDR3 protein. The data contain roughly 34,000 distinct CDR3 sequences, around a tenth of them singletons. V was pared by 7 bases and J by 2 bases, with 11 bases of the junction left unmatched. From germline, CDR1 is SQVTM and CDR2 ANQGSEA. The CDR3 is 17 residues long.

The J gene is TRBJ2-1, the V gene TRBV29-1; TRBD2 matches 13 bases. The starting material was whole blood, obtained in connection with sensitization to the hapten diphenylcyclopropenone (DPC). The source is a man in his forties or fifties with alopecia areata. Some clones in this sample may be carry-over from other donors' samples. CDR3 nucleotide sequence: TGCAGCGACCTATCCGGGACTAGCGGGACAACCTACAATGAGCAGTTCTTC. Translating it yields CSDLSGTSGTTYNEQFF.